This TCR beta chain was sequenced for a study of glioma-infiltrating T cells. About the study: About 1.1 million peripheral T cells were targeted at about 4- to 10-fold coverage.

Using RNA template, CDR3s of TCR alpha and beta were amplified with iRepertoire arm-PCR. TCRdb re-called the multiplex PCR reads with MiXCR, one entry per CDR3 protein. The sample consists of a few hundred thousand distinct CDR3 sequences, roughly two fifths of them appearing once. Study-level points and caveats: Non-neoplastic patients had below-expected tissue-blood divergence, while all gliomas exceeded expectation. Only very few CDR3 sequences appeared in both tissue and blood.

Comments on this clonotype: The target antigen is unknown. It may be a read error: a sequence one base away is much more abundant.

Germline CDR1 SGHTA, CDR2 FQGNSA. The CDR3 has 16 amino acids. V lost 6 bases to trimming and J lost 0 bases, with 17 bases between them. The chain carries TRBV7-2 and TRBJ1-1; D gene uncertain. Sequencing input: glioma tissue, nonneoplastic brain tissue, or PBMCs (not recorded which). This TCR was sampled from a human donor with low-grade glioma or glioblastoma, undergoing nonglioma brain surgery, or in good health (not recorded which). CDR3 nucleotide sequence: TGTGCCAGCAGTTTACCATACAACATAATGAACACTGAAGCTTTCTTT. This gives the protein CASSLPYNIMNTEAFF.